The clone carrying this TCR beta chain came up a few times. What it recognizes is unknown. Using immunoSEQ multiplex PCR, the repertoire was profiled, and TCRdb retains in-frame clones only, with some absent. The sample lists around 24,000 clones, around 72% seen once, with 0.5% to 0.65% in the top ten. These data come from a study of STAT5B mutations in CD4+ large granular lymphocyte leukemia. Study outcomes and limitations: Compared with healthy controls (2/35), patient top clones favored TRBV06 (8/27). No patients shared main leukemic clonotypes, though roughly 27% appeared at low frequency elsewhere.

This CDR3 region has 14 residues. The V gene end was trimmed by 9 bases and the J gene end by 2 bases; junction bases not matched to a gene: 3. Germline V gene data show CDR1 as SGHTS and CDR2 as YDEGEE. Healthy controls were blood donor buffy coats. The chain couples TRBV5-8 to TRBJ2-2; 11 bases are shared with TRBD2. The source material was CD4+ T cells from blood buffy coats. This TCR derives from a human donor in good health. In DNA form, the CDR3 reads TGTGCCATAGCGGGGGGGCTTAACACCGGGGAGCTGTTTTTT. This encodes CAIAGGLNTGELFF.